The 20 T cell receptor beta chains given below trace back to one sample, sequenced in a study of CD8 T cells in ankylosing spondylitis. One entry per CDR3 protein results from TCRdb running MiXCR on the 5' RACE reads. The sample lists about 400,000 distinct CDR3 sequences; approximately 20% were seen once. Study-wide results and limits: Blood from ankylosing spondylitis patients appeared to carry a characteristic roughly 8-variant TCR beta motif.

What these receptors recognize is not known. Sequences were obtained from blood, either unsorted or a sorted T cell fraction (not recorded which). All receptors derive from a male donor with ankylosing spondylitis.

This clonotype was seen only a few times. V and J are TRBV28 and TRBJ2-3; D is ambiguous. V dropped 6 bases and J dropped 5 bases, with 6 bases sitting between them. Germline V gene data show CDR1 as MDHEN and CDR2 as SYDVKM. CDR3 length equals 11 residues. Written as DNA, the CDR3 is TGTGCCAGCAGCTACCGAGATACGCAGTATTTT. Translated, it gives CASSYRDTQYF.

The chain carries TRBV19 and TRBJ2-1, with no clear D. Germline loops: CDR1 LNHDA, CDR2 SQIVND (reference sequence). This CDR3 region has 15 residues. V gave up 4 bases and J gave up 0 bases, with 10 bases separating them. CDR3 residues: CASSRYPPSYNEQFF. The CDR3 nucleotides read TGTGCCAGTAGTAGGTACCCTCCCTCCTACAATGAGCAGTTCTTC. The variable domain in full, completed from reference TRBV19 and TRBJ2-1, reads DGGITQSPKYLFRKEGQNVTLSCEQNLNHDAMYWYRQDPGQGLRLIYYSQIVNDFQKGDIAEGYSVSREKKESFPLTVTSAQKNPTAFYLCASSRYPPSYNEQFFGPGTRLTVL.

This clonotype was seen a few times. J is TRBJ2-7 and V is TRBV7-8; the D is unclear. Trimming pared 5 bases from V and 0 bases from J, leaving 17 bases between. The CDR3 is made up of 16 amino acids. Germline V CDR1 and CDR2: SGHVS, FQNEAQ. The CDR3: CASSISTNPSSYEQYF. CDR3 bases: TGTGCCAGCAGCATTTCTACGAATCCTAGCTCCTACGAGCAGTACTTC.

The chain carries TRBV9 and TRBJ2-7; TRBD1 aligns across 8 bases. The junction had 4 bases not matched to a gene; V was cut back by 0 bases and J by 2 bases. From germline, CDR1 is SGDLS and CDR2 YYNGEE. This CDR3 contains 15 residues. The CDR3 spells CASSVEGRGPYEQYF. For the CDR3, the DNA is TGTGCCAGCAGCGTAGAAGGCAGGGGGCCCTACGAGCAGTACTTC.

The chain uses TRBV10-3 and TRBJ2-1; possibly TRBD2 for D (6 bases). The CDR3 runs to 15 residues. The germline V and J ends were trimmed by 2 bases and 3 bases, with 11 bases remaining between them. CDR1 is ENHRY and CDR2 is SYGVKD in the germline V gene. CDR3 amino acids: CAISELAGNYNEQFF. CDR3 DNA: TGTGCCATCAGTGAGCTTGCGGGAAACTACAATGAGCAGTTCTTC.

The rearrangement joins TRBV20-1 to TRBJ1-1; D uncertain. V was trimmed by 5 bases and J by 1 base, leaving 17 bases between them. This CDR3 is built from 15 residues. Germline V gene data show CDR1 as DFQATT and CDR2 as SNEGSKA (reference sequence). Written as DNA, the CDR3 is TGCAGTGCTGGACCCATGACGGTGCGGAACACTGAAGCTTTCTTT. This sequence encodes CSAGPMTVRNTEAFF.

This chain connects TRBV6-1 to TRBJ1-1; no reliable D call. Trimming removed 6 bases from V and 3 bases from J, with 11 bases in between. This CDR3 has 13 amino acids. CDR1 and CDR2 (germline): MNHNS, SASEGT. This CDR3 is CASRRVEDTEAFF. The CDR3 DNA follows: TGTGCCAGCAGAAGGGTAGAAGACACTGAAGCTTTCTTT.

CDR3 sequence reads: CASSILAGGRTGELFF. The CDR3 DNA reads TGTGCCAGCAGTATTCTAGCGGGAGGTCGCACCGGGGAGCTGTTTTTT. The chain uses TRBV27 and TRBJ2-2; 11 nucleotides match TRBD2. This CDR3 has 16 residues. The V segment lost 5 bases and the J segment 4 bases; nucleotides outside the gene matches: 6. CDR1 and CDR2 (germline): MNHEY, SMNVEV (reference sequence).

This clonotype was seen a handful of times. This chain joins TRBV20-1 and TRBJ2-2; tentatively, D is TRBD1 or TRBD2 (6 bases each). Trimming removed 6 bases at V and 3 bases at J, with 20 bases between. Germline values: CDR1 DFQATT, CDR2 SNEGSKA (reference sequence). The CDR3 runs 16 residues. CDR3 bases: TGCAGTGCCTCTCTAGGGGGGAGCGAGCACACCGGGGAGCTGTTTTTT. Residues: CSASLGGSEHTGELFF.

The chain employs TRBV2 and TRBJ2-5; 12 bases fit TRBD2. Germline V lookup: CDR1 SNHLY, CDR2 FYNNEI. The V and J ends lost 0 bases and 4 bases, in that order; junction bases with no gene match: 12. The CDR3 runs 19 residues. CDR3 sequence (DNA): TGTGCCAGCAGTGAAGCTCGACGGCTAGCGGGAGGGCCGAGAGAGACCCAGTACTTC. As protein: CASSEARRLAGGPRETQYF.

The rearrangement joins TRBV14 to TRBJ1-3; D is uncertain. V shed 5 bases and J shed 1 base, with 9 bases lying between them. The CDR3 extends over 14 amino acids. Germline CDR1 and CDR2: SGHDN and FVKESK. CDR3 amino acids: CASSDGWSGNTIYF. The CDR3 DNA reads TGTGCCAGCAGCGATGGATGGTCTGGAAACACCATATATTTT.

The V gene is TRBV6-2 or TRBV6-3, the J gene TRBJ1-1; D gene ambiguous. This CDR3 contains 13 residues. Trimming removed 7 bases from V and 1 base from J, with 10 bases in between. Per germline, CDR1 MNHEY and CDR2 SVGEGT. CDR3 in amino acids: CASTAVGNTEAFF. The CDR3 bases are TGTGCCAGCACCGCTGTCGGGAACACTGAAGCTTTCTTT.

J is TRBJ2-7 and V is TRBV4-2; 10 bases line up with TRBD1. The germline V gene has CDR1 LGHNA and CDR2 YNFKEQ. The length of the CDR3 is 14 residues. Trimming removed 2 bases from V and 6 bases from J; junction bases left unmatched: 4. The CDR3 region is CASSQRQGALEQYF. DNA of the CDR3: TGTGCCAGCAGCCAACGACAGGGGGCTCTCGAGCAGTACTTC.

This rearrangement joins TRBV7-9 to TRBJ1-4; no definite D call. CDR3 length equals 11 residues. Trimming left V 2 bases short and J 11 bases short, with 6 bases between. CDR1 is SEHNR and CDR2 is FQNEAQ in the germline V gene (reference sequence). CDR3 amino acids: CASSLWEKLFF. In DNA, the CDR3 is TGTGCCAGCAGCTTATGGGAGAAACTGTTTTTT.

The chain links TRBV20-1 to TRBJ2-7; D unresolved. Trimming removed 0 bases from V and 1 base from J, with 10 bases in between. This CDR3 region has 14 residues. The germline gives CDR1 DFQATT, CDR2 SNEGSKA (reference sequence). CDR3 bases: TGCAGTGCTAGAGATGGACGGCAGTCCTACGAGCAGTACTTC. Its translation: CSARDGRQSYEQYF.

This clonotype was seen at least ten times. This chain links TRBV9 with TRBJ1-2; 12 bases align to TRBD1. The ends lost 5 bases at V and 9 bases at J; junction bases unmatched: 14. CDR1 is SGDLS, CDR2 YYNGEE, per germline. CDR3 size: 16 residues. CDR3 nucleotides: TGTGCCAGCAGTCGCCCGGGACAGGGGGCAGAGGGGAGCTACACCTTC. Amino acid sequence: CASSRPGQGAEGSYTF.

The chain joins TRBV7-2 to TRBJ2-3, with 7 bases lining up with TRBD2. The V gene end was trimmed by 0 bases and the J gene end by 3 bases; junction bases not matched to a gene: 12. Germline V gives CDR1 SGHTA, CDR2 FQGNSA. The length of the CDR3 is 18 residues. The CDR3 bases are TGTGCCAGCAGCTTAGCGCGGATTGGGGGAGGGACGACAGATACGCAGTATTTT. This translates into CASSLARIGGGTTDTQYF.

The chain combines TRBV11-3 with TRBJ2-5, with 11 bases fitting TRBD2. Trimming removed 5 bases from V and 3 bases from J; junction bases left unmatched: 5. CDR1 SGHNT and CDR2 YENEEA come from the germline V gene. The CDR3 totals 15 residues. The CDR3, as DNA: TGTGCCAGCAGCCCGGGACTAGCGGCGGAAGAGACCCAGTACTTC. Translation: CASSPGLAAEETQYF.

The chain recombines TRBV12-3 or TRBV12-4 with TRBJ2-2, with 7 bases aligning to TRBD2. This CDR3 is 16 amino acids long. The ends lost 5 bases at V and 2 bases at J; junction bases unmatched: 8. The CDR3 DNA sequence: TGTGCCAGCAGTAAAACAAGCGGGGTCAACACCGGGGAGCTGTTTTTT. Translated: CASSKTSGVNTGELFF.

This clonotype was counted between two and nine times. V is TRBV24-1 and J is TRBJ1-5; D not certain. CDR3 length: 12 amino acids. CDR1 is KGHDR and CDR2 is SFDVKD in the germline V gene. The V and J ends lost 6 bases and 4 bases respectively, with 6 bases between them. This CDR3 is CATSTNNQPQHF. CDR3 nucleotide sequence: TGTGCCACCAGTACAAATAATCAGCCCCAGCATTTT.